Listed below are T cell receptor beta chains from one sample, sequenced in a study of human T cells and chemical hapten exposure. TCRdb re-analysed the 5' RACE reads in MiXCR, keeping a single row per CDR3 protein. The sample contains 130,000 or so distinct CDR3 sequences, roughly 4.1% of which appear only once. The receptor set was obtained from a female donor in good health. CDR3s include the opening cysteine and the closing phenylalanine or tryptophan. A D gene is named only where the DNA matches it firmly. Expanded clones are given a class, and other clones once, few, many or no size at all.

clone_size | j_call | d_call | v_call | cdr3_nt | cdr3_aa
many | TRBJ1-1 | - | TRBV29-1 | TGCAGCGTTGGTAGGACGAACACTGAAGCTTTCTTT | CSVGRTNTEAFF
many | TRBJ2-3 | - | TRBV7-9 | TGTGCCAGCAGCCCCCCCTTAGGGGATGAGACAGATACGCAGTATTTT | CASSPPLGDETDTQYF
many | TRBJ1-1 | - | TRBV5-5 | TGTGCCAGCAGCTTAGATATCACTGAAGCTTTCTTT | CASSLDITEAFF
many | TRBJ1-4 | TRBD1 | TRBV5-1 | TGCGCCAGCAGCCCGGGGACAGGGGCGACAAAAAATAATGAAAAACTGTTTTTT | CASSPGTGATKNNEKLFF
many | TRBJ1-1 | - | TRBV7-9 | TGTGCCAGCTCCCATTTGGTTACTGAAGCTTTCTTT | CASSHLVTEAFF
few | TRBJ2-3 | TRBD2 | TRBV28 | TGTGCCAGCAGTTTCCCTAGCGGGAGCACAGATACGCAGTATTTT | CASSFPSGSTDTQYF
- | TRBJ1-1 | - | TRBV5-1 | TGCGCCAGCAGCGTGGGACGACCGAACACTGAAGCTTTCTTT | CASSVGRPNTEAFF
many | TRBJ2-1 | TRBD2 | TRBV9 | TGTGCCAGCAGCGTGAATAGCGGGGTCTCCTACAATGAGCAGTTCTTC | CASSVNSGVSYNEQFF
many | TRBJ2-3 | - | TRBV4-1 | TGCGCCAGCAGAGGACGTATCACTTACACAGATACGCAGTATTTT | CASRGRITYTDTQYF
many | TRBJ2-5 | - | TRBV18 | TGTGCCAGCTCACCACAAGGGAGTCGAGAGACCCAGTACTTC | CASSPQGSRETQYF
- | TRBJ1-1 | - | TRBV5-1 | TGCGCCAGCAGCTCGGGACAAAGCACTGAAGCTTTCTTT | CASSSGQSTEAFF
many | TRBJ2-1 | TRBD2 | TRBV7-9 | TGTGCCAGCAGCCTAGCGGGGGGGCGTAACAATGAGCAGTTCTTC | CASSLAGGRNNEQFF
many | TRBJ2-1 | TRBD1 | TRBV24-1 | TGTGCCACCAGTGACCCCGGGACAGGGACCTACAATGAGCAGTTCTTC | CATSDPGTGTYNEQFF
- | TRBJ1-1 | - | TRBV5-1 | TGCGCCAGCAGCTTGGGGGGATGTCGCACTGAAGCTTTCTTT | CASSLGGCRTEAFF
many | TRBJ2-5 | - | TRBV19 | TGTGCCAGTAGTACTCGCCCCGGGCTAGTCTTAGAGACCCAGTACTTC | CASSTRPGLVLETQYF
many | TRBJ2-1 | - | TRBV4-2 | TGTGCCAGCAGCCAAGATCACAACTACAATGAGCAGTTCTTC | CASSQDHNYNEQFF
many | TRBJ2-1 | TRBD2 | TRBV20-1 | TGCAGTGCTCTCAGAGGACTAGCGGGGGGGCTGGGTGAGCAGTTCTTC | CSALRGLAGGLGEQFF
few | TRBJ2-1 | TRBD1 | TRBV4-1 | TGCGCCAGCAGCCACCTTCTTGCCCCGGGACAGCCGCCGGATGAGCAGTTCTTC | CASSHLLAPGQPPDEQFF
many | TRBJ2-1 | - | TRBV5-1 | TGCGCCAGCAGCTACAAGGGTCTCCCCTTCTACAATGAGCAGTTCTTC | CASSYKGLPFYNEQFF
many | TRBJ2-1 | - | TRBV4-1 | TGCGCCAGCAGCCCCGCGTCCGGACTAAATGAGCAGTTCTTC | CASSPASGLNEQFF
many | TRBJ1-5 | - | TRBV28 | TGTGCCAGCACCAATCTCCTTCCGGCAGGGGACAATCAGCCCCAGCATTTT | CASTNLLPAGDNQPQHF
few | TRBJ2-1 | - | TRBV20-1 | TGCAGTGCTAGTAATTTGAGGAATGAGCAGTTCTTC | CSASNLRNEQFF
many | TRBJ2-1 | TRBD2 | TRBV12-3/TRBV12-4 | TGTGCCAGCAGTTTAGAGGGCGGGGGTTACAATGAGCAGTTCTTC | CASSLEGGGYNEQFF
many | TRBJ2-1 | TRBD1 | TRBV7-2 | TGTGCCAGCAGCTTAGACCCGACAGGGGCCGTGTACAATGAGCAGTTCTTC | CASSLDPTGAVYNEQFF
- | TRBJ2-2 | - | TRBV19 | TGTGCCAGTAGTATTAAGAGGGCCGGGGAGCTGTTTTTT | CASSIKRAGELFF
many | TRBJ1-5 | - | TRBV11-2 | TGTGCCAGCAGCTTAGGGCGAGAGGATCAGCCCCAGCATTTT | CASSLGREDQPQHF
many | TRBJ2-7 | - | TRBV28 | TGTGCCAGCATCCCTTCCGGCCCCTACGAGCAGTACTTC | CASIPSGPYEQYF
few | TRBJ2-3 | - | TRBV7-2 | TGTGCCAGCAGCCAACCTTCAGGGCCAGATACGCAGTATTTT | CASSQPSGPDTQYF
few | TRBJ2-5 | TRBD2 | TRBV29-1 | TGCAGCGTGCAGCGGGGGGCTATCCAAGAGACCCAGTACTTC | CSVQRGAIQETQYF
many | TRBJ1-1 | - | TRBV29-1 | TGCAGCGTTGATTCCGGTGGTGAAGCTTTCTTT | CSVDSGGEAFF
many | TRBJ2-1 | TRBD1 | TRBV2 | TGTGCCAGCAGCTTTAGACAGGGGCTATTGAATGAGCAGTTCTTC | CASSFRQGLLNEQFF
many | TRBJ2-3 | TRBD2 | TRBV5-6 | TGTGCCAGCAGCCGGGGACTAGCCGGCACAGATACGCAGTATTTT | CASSRGLAGTDTQYF
many | TRBJ1-2 | - | TRBV7-2 | TGTGCCAGCAGCTTAGTAACAAGCTATGGCTACACCTTC | CASSLVTSYGYTF
many | TRBJ2-7 | TRBD2 | TRBV15 | TGTGCCACCAGCAGGGAACTAGCGGGGGTGAGTTACGAGCAGTACTTC | CATSRELAGVSYEQYF
many | TRBJ1-1 | - | TRBV7-9 | TGTGCCGGCGAAACCGGGTTTTTAGCTTTCTTT | CAGETGFLAFF
many | TRBJ2-6 | - | TRBV6-1 | TGTGCCAGCCACCTGTGGGACTTCCCCCCTGGGGCCAACGTCCTGACTTTC | CASHLWDFPPGANVLTF